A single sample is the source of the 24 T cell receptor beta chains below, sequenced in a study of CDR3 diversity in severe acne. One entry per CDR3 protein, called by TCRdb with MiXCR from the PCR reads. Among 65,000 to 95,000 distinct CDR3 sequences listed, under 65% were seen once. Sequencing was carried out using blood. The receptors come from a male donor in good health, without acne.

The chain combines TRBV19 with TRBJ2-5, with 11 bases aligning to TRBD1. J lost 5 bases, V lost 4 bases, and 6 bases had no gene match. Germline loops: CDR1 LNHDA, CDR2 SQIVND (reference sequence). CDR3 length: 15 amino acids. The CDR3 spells CASSSGTGGFETQYF. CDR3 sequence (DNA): TGTGCCAGTAGTAGCGGGACAGGGGGTTTTGAGACCCAGTACTTC.

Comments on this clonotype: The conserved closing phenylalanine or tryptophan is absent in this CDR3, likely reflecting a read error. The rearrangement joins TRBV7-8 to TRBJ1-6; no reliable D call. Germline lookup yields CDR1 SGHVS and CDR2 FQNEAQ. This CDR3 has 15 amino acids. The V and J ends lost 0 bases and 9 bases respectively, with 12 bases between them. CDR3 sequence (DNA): TGTGCCAGCAGCTTAGCGGAGGGTTTAAGTTCACCCCTCCACTTA. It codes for CASSLAEGLSSPLHL.

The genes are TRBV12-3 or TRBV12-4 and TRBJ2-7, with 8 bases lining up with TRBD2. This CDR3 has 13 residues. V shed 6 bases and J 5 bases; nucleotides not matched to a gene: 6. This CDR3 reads CASRTSAGNEQYF. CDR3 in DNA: TGTGCCAGCAGGACTAGCGCTGGGAACGAGCAGTACTTC.

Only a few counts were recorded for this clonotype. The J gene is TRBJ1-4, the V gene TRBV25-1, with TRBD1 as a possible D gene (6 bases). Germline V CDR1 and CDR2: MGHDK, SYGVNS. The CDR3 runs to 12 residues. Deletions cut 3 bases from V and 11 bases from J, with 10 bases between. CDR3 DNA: TGTGCCAGCAGTGAGGCAGGGGAGAAACTGTTTTTT. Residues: CASSEAGEKLFF.

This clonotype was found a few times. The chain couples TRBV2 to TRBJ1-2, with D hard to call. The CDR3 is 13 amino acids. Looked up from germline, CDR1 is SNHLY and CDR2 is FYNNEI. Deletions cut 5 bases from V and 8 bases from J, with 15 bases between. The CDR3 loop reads CASSLRALLGYTF. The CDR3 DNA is TGTGCCAGCAGTTTACGGGCCCTACTAGGCTACACCTTC.

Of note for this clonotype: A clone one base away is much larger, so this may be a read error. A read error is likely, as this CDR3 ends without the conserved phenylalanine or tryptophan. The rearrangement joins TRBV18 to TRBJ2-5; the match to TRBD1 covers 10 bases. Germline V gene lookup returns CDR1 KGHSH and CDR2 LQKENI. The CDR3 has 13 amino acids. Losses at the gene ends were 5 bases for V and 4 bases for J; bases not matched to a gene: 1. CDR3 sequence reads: CASSGDRGETQYL. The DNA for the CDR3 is TGTGCCAGCTCAGGGGACAGGGGAGAGACCCAGTACCTC.

The CDR3 loop reads CASSPVDRAQPQHF. CDR3 in DNA: TGTGCCAGCAGTCCAGTTGACAGGGCTCAGCCCCAGCATTTT. The chain couples TRBV6-5 to TRBJ1-5; 7 bases are shared with TRBD1. Unmatched junction bases numbered 7, after V lost 5 bases and J lost 6 bases. The CDR3 covers 14 residues. CDR1 MNHEY and CDR2 SVGAGI come from the germline V gene.

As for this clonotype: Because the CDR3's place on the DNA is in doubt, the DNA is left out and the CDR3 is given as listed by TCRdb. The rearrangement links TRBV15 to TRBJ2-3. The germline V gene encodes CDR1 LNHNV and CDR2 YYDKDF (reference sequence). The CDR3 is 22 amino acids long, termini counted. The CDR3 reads CATSRDAQTDGYTFGSGDTQYF.

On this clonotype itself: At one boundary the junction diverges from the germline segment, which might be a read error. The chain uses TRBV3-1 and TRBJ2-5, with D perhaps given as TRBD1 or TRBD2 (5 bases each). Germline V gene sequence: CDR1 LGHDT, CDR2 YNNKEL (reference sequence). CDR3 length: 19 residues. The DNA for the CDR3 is TGTGCCAGCAGCCAAGGTTCCGACCCCTCCCGGGATGGGGCGGAGACCCAGCACTTC. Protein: CASSQGSDPSRDGAETQHF.

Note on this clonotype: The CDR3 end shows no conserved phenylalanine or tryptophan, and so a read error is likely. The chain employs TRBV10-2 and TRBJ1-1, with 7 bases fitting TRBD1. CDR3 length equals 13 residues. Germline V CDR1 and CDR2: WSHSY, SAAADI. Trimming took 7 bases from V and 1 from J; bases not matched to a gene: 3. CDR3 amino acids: CASNDRENTEAFL. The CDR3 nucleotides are TGCGCCAGCAATGACAGGGAGAACACTGAAGCTTTCCTT.

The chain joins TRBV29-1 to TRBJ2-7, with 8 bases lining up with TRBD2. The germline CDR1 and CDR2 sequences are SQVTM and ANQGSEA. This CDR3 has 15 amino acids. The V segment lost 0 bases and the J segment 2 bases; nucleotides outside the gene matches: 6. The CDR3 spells CSVEDGGAGPYEQYF. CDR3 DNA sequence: TGCAGCGTTGAAGACGGGGGGGCTGGCCCCTACGAGCAGTACTTC.

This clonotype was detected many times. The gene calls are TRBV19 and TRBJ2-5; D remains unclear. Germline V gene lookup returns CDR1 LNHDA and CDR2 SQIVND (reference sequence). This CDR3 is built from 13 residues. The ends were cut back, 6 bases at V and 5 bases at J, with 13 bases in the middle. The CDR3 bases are TGTGCCAGTAGCCGTGACCGAGTGGAGACCCAGTACTTC. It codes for CASSRDRVETQYF.

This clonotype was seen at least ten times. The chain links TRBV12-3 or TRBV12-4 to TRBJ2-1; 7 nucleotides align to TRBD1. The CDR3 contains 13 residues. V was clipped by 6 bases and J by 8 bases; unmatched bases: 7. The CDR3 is CASSDRALHEQFF. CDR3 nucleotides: TGTGCCAGCAGCGACAGGGCGCTGCATGAGCAGTTCTTC.

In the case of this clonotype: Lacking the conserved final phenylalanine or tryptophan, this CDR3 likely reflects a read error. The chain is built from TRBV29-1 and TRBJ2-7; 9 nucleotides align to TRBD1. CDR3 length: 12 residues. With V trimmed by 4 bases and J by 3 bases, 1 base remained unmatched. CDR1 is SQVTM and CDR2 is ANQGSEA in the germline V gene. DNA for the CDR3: TGCAGCGTTGGGGACAGGGACTACGAGCAGTACCTA. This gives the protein CSVGDRDYEQYL.

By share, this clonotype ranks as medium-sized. In DNA form, the CDR3 reads TGCAGCGCTAGCGGGGGGGTAGAGACCCAGTACTTC. Translated, it gives CSASGGVETQYF. The rearrangement uses TRBV29-1 and TRBJ2-5, with 12 bases aligning to TRBD2. Germline V CDR1 and CDR2: SQVTM, ANQGSEA. The V and J ends lost 7 bases and 4 bases, in that order; junction bases with no gene match: 1. The CDR3 extends over 12 amino acids.

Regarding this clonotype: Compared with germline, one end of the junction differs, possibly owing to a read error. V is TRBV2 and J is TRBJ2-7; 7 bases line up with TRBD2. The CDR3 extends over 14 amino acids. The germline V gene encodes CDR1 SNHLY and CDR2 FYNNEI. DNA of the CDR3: TGTGCCAGCGCCGGGCTAGCGGAGACTTACGAGCCCTCCTTC. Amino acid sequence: CASAGLAETYEPSF.

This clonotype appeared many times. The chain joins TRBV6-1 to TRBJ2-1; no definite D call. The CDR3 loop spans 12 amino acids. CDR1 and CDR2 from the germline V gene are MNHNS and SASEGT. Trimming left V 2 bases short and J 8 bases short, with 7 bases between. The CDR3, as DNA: TGTGCCAGCAGTGAAACTCTTGATGAGCAGTTCTTC. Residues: CASSETLDEQFF.

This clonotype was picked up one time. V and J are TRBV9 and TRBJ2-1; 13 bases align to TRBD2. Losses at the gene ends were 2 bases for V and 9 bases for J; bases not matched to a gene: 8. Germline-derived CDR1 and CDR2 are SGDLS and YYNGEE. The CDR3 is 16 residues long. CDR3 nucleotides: TGTGCCAGCAGCGTTCATACTAGCGGGGGGGCGGGTGAGCAGTTCTTC. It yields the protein CASSVHTSGGAGEQFF. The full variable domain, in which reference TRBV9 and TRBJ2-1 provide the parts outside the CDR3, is DSGVTQTPKHLITATGQRVTLRCSPRSGDLSVYWYQQSLDQGLQFLIQYYNGEERAKGNILERFSAQQFPDLHSELNLSSLELGDSALYFCASSVHTSGGAGEQFFGPGTRLTVL.

DNA for the CDR3: TGCAGTGCTCCTCGACTAGCGGGAGGTACCTACGAGCAGTACTTC. It codes for CSAPRLAGGTYEQYF. V is TRBV20-1 and J is TRBJ2-7; 13 positions agree with TRBD2. The CDR3 totals 15 residues. V shed 5 bases and J 2 bases; nucleotides not matched to a gene: 6. CDR1 is DFQATT and CDR2 is SNEGSKA in the germline V gene (reference sequence).

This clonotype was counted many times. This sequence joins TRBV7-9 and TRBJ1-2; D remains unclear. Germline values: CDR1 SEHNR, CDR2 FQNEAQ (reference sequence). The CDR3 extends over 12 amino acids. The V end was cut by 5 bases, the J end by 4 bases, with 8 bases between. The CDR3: CASSQTAYGYTF. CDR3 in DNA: TGTGCCAGCAGCCAGACTGCCTATGGCTACACCTTC.

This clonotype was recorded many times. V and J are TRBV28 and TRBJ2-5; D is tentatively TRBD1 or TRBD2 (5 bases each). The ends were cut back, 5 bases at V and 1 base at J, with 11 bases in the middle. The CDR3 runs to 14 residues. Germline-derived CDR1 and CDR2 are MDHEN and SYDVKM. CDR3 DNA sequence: TGTGCCAGCAGTCCCTGGGACGGCCAAGAGACCCAGTACTTC. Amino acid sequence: CASSPWDGQETQYF.

CDR3 protein: CASSLFPGTSSYYVGRDEQFF. The CDR3 coding sequence is TGTGCCAGCAGCCTATTCCCCGGGACTAGCAGTTACTACGTGGGTAGGGATGAGCAGTTCTTC. The chain recombines TRBV7-6 with TRBJ2-1; 9 nucleotides align to TRBD2. Germline assignment: CDR1 SGHVS and CDR2 FNYEAQ. V gave up 5 bases and J gave up 8 bases; unmatched junction bases: 28. The CDR3 length is 21 residues.

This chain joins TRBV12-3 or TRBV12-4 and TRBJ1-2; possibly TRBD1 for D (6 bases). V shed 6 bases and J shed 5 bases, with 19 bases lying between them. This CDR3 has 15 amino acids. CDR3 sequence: CASSPGEFSVYGYTF. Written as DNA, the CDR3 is TGTGCCAGCAGCCCAGGGGAATTTAGTGTGTATGGCTACACCTTC.

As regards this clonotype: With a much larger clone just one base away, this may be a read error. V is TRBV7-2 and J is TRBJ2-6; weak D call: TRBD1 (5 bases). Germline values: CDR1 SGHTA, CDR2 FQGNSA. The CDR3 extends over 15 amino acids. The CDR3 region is CASSSQASGADVLTF. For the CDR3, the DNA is TGTGCCAGCAGCTCTCAGGCCTCTGGGGCCGACGTCCTGACTTTC.